Detailed here is one TCR beta chain. What it binds is not known. The entry originates in a study of CD8 T cells in ankylosing spondylitis. TCRdb reanalysed the 5' RACE reads using MiXCR and keeps one entry per CDR3 protein. The sample carries 350,000 or so distinct CDR3 sequences, less than 10% recorded once. Study observations and caveats: Clones linked with disease were CD8+ and fairly uncommon in the peripheral blood. A motif in TCR beta, a set of 8 or 9 highly homologous variants, appeared characteristic of ankylosing spondylitis blood. Reportedly, significant enrichment of disease-linked clones occurred in matched ankylosing spondylitis synovial fluid.

This CDR3 contains 16 residues. The V gene end was trimmed by 4 bases and the J gene end by 3 bases; junction bases not matched to a gene: 4. CDR1 and CDR2 (germline): SEHNR, FQNEAQ (reference sequence). V is TRBV7-9 and J is TRBJ2-2; 11 bases agree with TRBD1. Specimen: blood, either unsorted or a sorted T cell fraction (not recorded which). This TCR came from a male donor with ankylosing spondylitis. CDR3 amino acids: CASSSGTGGYTGELFF. CDR3 in DNA: TGTGCCAGCAGCTCTGGGACAGGGGGATACACCGGGGAGCTGTTTTTT.